The clone carrying this T cell receptor (beta chain) was picked up a small number of times. The antigen is not known. These data come from a study of identifying expanded T cells in peripheral blood. Study-wide results and limits: Approximately two-week clone count variance significantly increased as total template count grew. Differentially abundant clones: about 1.2 between replicates, 15 to 17 at 2 to 3 weeks, roughly 18 at four.

Using immunoSEQ multiplex PCR, the repertoire was profiled, and TCRdb retains in-frame clones only, with some absent. The sample holds under 85,000 clones, 84% seen once. With V trimmed by 4 bases and J by 4 bases, 5 bases remained unmatched. The CDR3 sequence is 17 residues long. The germline V gene encodes CDR1 SGHDN and CDR2 FVKESK. Collection occurred without any documented infections or immune events in donors. Source material: blood. The sequence came from a person aged 18 to 75 in good health. The genes are TRBV14 and TRBJ2-1, with 15 bases matching TRBD2. The CDR3 here is CASSPWTSGRVYNEQFF. The CDR3 DNA reads as TGTGCCAGCAGCCCTTGGACTAGCGGGAGGGTATACAATGAGCAGTTCTTC.